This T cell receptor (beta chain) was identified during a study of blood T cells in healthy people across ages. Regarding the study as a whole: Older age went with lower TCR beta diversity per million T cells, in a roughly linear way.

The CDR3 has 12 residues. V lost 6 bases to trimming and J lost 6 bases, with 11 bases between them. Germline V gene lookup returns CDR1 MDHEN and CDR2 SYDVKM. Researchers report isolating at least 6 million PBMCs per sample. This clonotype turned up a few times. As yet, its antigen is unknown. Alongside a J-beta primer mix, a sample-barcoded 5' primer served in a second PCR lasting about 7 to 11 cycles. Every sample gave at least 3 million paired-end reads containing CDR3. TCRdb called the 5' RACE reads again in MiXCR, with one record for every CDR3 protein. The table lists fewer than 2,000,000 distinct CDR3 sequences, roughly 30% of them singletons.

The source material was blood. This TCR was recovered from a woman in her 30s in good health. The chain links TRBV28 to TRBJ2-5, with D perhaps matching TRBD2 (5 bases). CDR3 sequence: CASRDYGKTQYF. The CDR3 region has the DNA TGTGCCAGCAGAGACTACGGCAAGACCCAGTACTTC. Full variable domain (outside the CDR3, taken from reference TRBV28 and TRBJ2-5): DVKVTQSSRYLVKRTGEKVFLECVQDMDHENMFWYRQDPGLGLRLIYFSYDVKMKEKGDIPEGYSVSREKKERFSLILESASTNQTSMYLCASRDYGKTQYFGPGTRLLVL.